Listed below are T cell receptor beta chains from one sample, sequenced in a study of blood T cells in healthy people across ages. Each CDR3 protein gets one entry after TCRdb re-called the 5' RACE reads with MiXCR. The table lists approximately 800,000 distinct CDR3 sequences, around a quarter of them singletons, with 2.5% to 3.5% in the top ten. These records were also assigned to another study, of T cells of mothers and their children.

Sequenced input: blood. The receptor set was obtained from a boy aged 5 to 17 in good health. The CDR3 runs from the conserved cysteine through the conserved F or W. The D gene is left open where the match is weak. Rows may omit the clone size; those that give it use once, few, many or a size class.

D: TRBD1; J: TRBJ2-1; size: few; V: TRBV20-1; DNA: TGCAGTGCTGGGACAGGGTACAATGAGCAGTTCTTC; CDR3: CSAGTGYNEQFF
D: NA; J: TRBJ2-7; size: NA; V: TRBV5-6; DNA: TGTGCCAGCAGCTTAGGTCCCTCGTTGCGGGATACCTACGAGCAGTACTTC; CDR3: CASSLGPSLRDTYEQYF
D: TRBD2; J: TRBJ2-7; size: few; V: TRBV2; DNA: TGTGCCAGCAGTGATAGACTAGCGGGGGGAAACGAGCAGTACTTC; CDR3: CASSDRLAGGNEQYF
D: NA; J: TRBJ2-5; size: NA; V: TRBV20-1; DNA: TGCAGTGCTAGAAGTAGTCTCGAGGAGACCCAGTACTTC; CDR3: CSARSSLEETQYF
D: NA; J: TRBJ2-6; size: few; V: TRBV20-1; DNA: TGCAGTGCTTTGACAGAGGGCGCTGGGGCCAACGTCCTGACTTTC; CDR3: CSALTEGAGANVLTF
D: NA; J: TRBJ1-3; size: NA; V: TRBV4-3; DNA: TGCGCCAGCAGCCAAGTTCAGCCCGGGGGAAACACCATATATTTT; CDR3: CASSQVQPGGNTIYF
D: TRBD2; J: TRBJ2-5; size: NA; V: TRBV6-2/TRBV6-3; DNA: TGTGCCAGCAGTAGGGGACGCAGCGGGACTCAGATAGAGACCCAGTACTTC; CDR3: CASSRGRSGTQIETQYF
D: TRBD1; J: TRBJ2-7; size: NA; V: TRBV11-3; DNA: TGTGCCAGCAGCTCAACCGACAGGGGCGAGCAGTACTTC; CDR3: CASSSTDRGEQYF
D: NA; J: TRBJ1-6; size: NA; V: TRBV12-3/TRBV12-4; DNA: TGTGCCAGCAGTTTAAATCCCAGGGTGAATTCACCCCTCCACTTT; CDR3: CASSLNPRVNSPLHF
D: NA; J: TRBJ2-5; size: few; V: TRBV20-1; DNA: TGCAGTGCTAGTAGCGAGGGGACCCAGTACTTC; CDR3: CSASSEGTQYF
D: TRBD2; J: TRBJ2-5; size: NA; V: TRBV7-3; DNA: TGTGCCAGCAGCTTAGGGCCTAGCGGGTTAGAGACCCAGTACTTC; CDR3: CASSLGPSGLETQYF
D: NA; J: TRBJ2-5; size: few; V: TRBV20-1; DNA: TGCAGTGCTAGATCAGGGGCCGAAGAGACCCAGTACTTC; CDR3: CSARSGAEETQYF
D: NA; J: TRBJ1-2; size: few; V: TRBV5-1; DNA: TGCGCCAGCAGCTTAGGCCGCCTGAGAGATGGCTACACCTTC; CDR3: CASSLGRLRDGYTF
D: TRBD1; J: TRBJ2-7; size: NA; V: TRBV20-1; DNA: TGCAGTGCCCCAAATCCCACAGGGGCGACCCATCCCTACGAGCAGTACTTC; CDR3: CSAPNPTGATHPYEQYF
D: NA; J: TRBJ2-1; size: NA; V: TRBV20-1; DNA: TGCAGTGCTAGAGGTGGGGACTTGATCTACAATGAGCAGTTCTTC; CDR3: CSARGGDLIYNEQFF
D: TRBD1; J: TRBJ1-2; size: NA; V: TRBV29-1; DNA: TGCAGCGTTGAAGATCTTGAGGGGGCAAGAGGCTACACCTTC; CDR3: CSVEDLEGARGYTF
D: NA; J: TRBJ2-7; size: NA; V: TRBV12-3/TRBV12-4; DNA: TGTGCCAGCGGTTTATCCTACCTAATGACCTACGAGCAGTACTTC; CDR3: CASGLSYLMTYEQYF
D: NA; J: TRBJ2-7; size: few; V: TRBV6-2/TRBV6-3; DNA: TGTGCCAGCAGTTACTCGGACGAGGTAGACGAGCAGTACTTC; CDR3: CASSYSDEVDEQYF
D: NA; J: TRBJ2-7; size: NA; V: TRBV6-5; DNA: TGTGCCAGCAGTTACGGAGTAAGCGGAGACGAGCAGTACTTC; CDR3: CASSYGVSGDEQYF
D: NA; J: TRBJ1-4; size: NA; V: TRBV2; DNA: TGTGCCAGCAGTGAATATAAGGGTCATGAAAAACTGTTTTTT; CDR3: CASSEYKGHEKLFF
D: TRBD2; J: TRBJ2-1; size: few; V: TRBV20-1; DNA: TGCAGTGTTCGGACTAGCGGGGGTCTTGGAAATGAGCAGTTCTTC; CDR3: CSVRTSGGLGNEQFF
D: TRBD2; J: TRBJ2-7; size: NA; V: TRBV7-2; DNA: TGTGCCAGCAGCTCCCTAGCGGGGGTCCACGAGCAGTACTTC; CDR3: CASSSLAGVHEQYF
D: NA; J: TRBJ2-1; size: few; V: TRBV12-3/TRBV12-4; DNA: TGTGCCAGCAGTTTACGGGACGGGCACAATGAGCAGTTCTTC; CDR3: CASSLRDGHNEQFF
D: TRBD2; J: TRBJ2-3; size: NA; V: TRBV20-1; DNA: TGCAGTGCCCAGGGACTAGCGGGGGGTGAGGATACGCAGTATTTT; CDR3: CSAQGLAGGEDTQYF
D: NA; J: TRBJ2-3; size: NA; V: TRBV28; DNA: TGTGCCAGCAGTTTTTTGGAGGGGTTCACAGATACGCAGTATTTT; CDR3: CASSFLEGFTDTQYF
D: NA; J: TRBJ2-3; size: NA; V: TRBV12-3/TRBV12-4; DNA: TGTGCCAGCAGCTCAGGGACTGTTAGAGGGACAGATACGCAGTATTTT; CDR3: CASSSGTVRGTDTQYF
D: TRBD2; J: TRBJ2-1; size: NA; V: TRBV20-1; DNA: TGCAGTGCTAGCGGGGGGGCCGGCGTTGAGCAGTTCTTC; CDR3: CSASGGAGVEQFF
D: NA; J: TRBJ2-2; size: few; V: TRBV7-9; DNA: TGTGCCAGCAGCTTTCAAGGGGTTTCGAACACCGGGGAGCTGTTTTTT; CDR3: CASSFQGVSNTGELFF
D: NA; J: TRBJ1-6; size: NA; V: TRBV12-3/TRBV12-4; DNA: TGTGCCAGCAGTTCGACAGGCTATTCACCCCTCCACTTT; CDR3: CASSSTGYSPLHF
D: NA; J: TRBJ2-5; size: NA; V: TRBV29-1; DNA: TGCAGCGTTGTTGGCGCAACAGCCCCGAGGACCCAGTACTTC; CDR3: CSVVGATAPRTQYF
D: NA; J: TRBJ2-3; size: NA; V: TRBV20-1; DNA: TGCAGCGCCTTGGAGGCTAGATTCACAGATACGCAGTATTTT; CDR3: CSALEARFTDTQYF
D: NA; J: TRBJ2-2; size: few; V: TRBV7-2; DNA: TGTGCCAGCTTAAGGACATACACCGGGGAGCTGTTTTTT; CDR3: CASLRTYTGELFF
D: NA; J: TRBJ1-5; size: NA; V: TRBV28; DNA: TGTGCCAGCAGCAAGGGGGGCCCTAGTCAGCCCCAGCATTTT; CDR3: CASSKGGPSQPQHF
D: NA; J: TRBJ2-5; size: NA; V: TRBV5-1; DNA: TGCGCCAGCAGCTTGAGATCTCCAGTGTACCAAGAGACCCAGTACTTC; CDR3: CASSLRSPVYQETQYF
D: NA; J: TRBJ2-7; size: few; V: TRBV5-1; DNA: TGCGCCAGCAGCTGGACCGTGAGCTACGAGCAGTACTTC; CDR3: CASSWTVSYEQYF
D: NA; J: TRBJ2-3; size: NA; V: TRBV29-1; DNA: TGCAGCGTTGAAACCACAGATACGCAGTATTTT; CDR3: CSVETTDTQYF
D: NA; J: TRBJ2-7; size: few; V: TRBV27; DNA: TGTGCCAGCAGTTTGGGACGAGGAGGGACCTACGAGCAGTACTTC; CDR3: CASSLGRGGTYEQYF
D: TRBD2; J: TRBJ2-1; size: NA; V: TRBV2; DNA: TGTGCCAGCCGCTTAGCGGGGGACCGCTACAATGAGCAGTTCTTC; CDR3: CASRLAGDRYNEQFF
D: TRBD1; J: TRBJ2-7; size: once; V: TRBV6-6; DNA: TGTGCCAGCAGACCCGTGACAGGGAGCGAGCAGTACTTC; CDR3: CASRPVTGSEQYF
D: NA; J: TRBJ1-6; size: few; V: TRBV12-3/TRBV12-4; DNA: TGTGCCAGCAGTTTAGCTTTGTACCAGACTCCTTCCTCGTCGGACGTCACCCTCCACTTT; CDR3: CASSLALYQTPSSSDVTLHF
D: TRBD2; J: TRBJ2-1; size: few; V: TRBV4-1; DNA: TGCGCCAGCAGCCAGGACGGACTAGGAGTCGGGTTCTTC; CDR3: CASSQDGLGVGFF
D: TRBD2; J: TRBJ2-1; size: few; V: TRBV6-4; DNA: TGTGCCAGCAGCCCCCGGACTAGCCTTTACTACAATGAGCAGTTCTTC; CDR3: CASSPRTSLYYNEQFF
D: TRBD1; J: TRBJ2-7; size: NA; V: TRBV6-6; DNA: TGTGCCAGCAGGCGGACAGGGGGCCACCACGAGCAGTACTTC; CDR3: CASRRTGGHHEQYF
D: NA; J: TRBJ2-7; size: NA; V: TRBV20-1; DNA: TGCAGTGCTAGAAGCCGCCTTTCCTACGAGCAGTACTTC; CDR3: CSARSRLSYEQYF